These T cell receptor beta chains were read from a single sample in a study of cytomegalovirus exposure and HLA in healthy donors. Measured with immunoSEQ multiplex PCR; TCRdb has only the in-frame clones, and not every one. The top ten clones hold about 2.1% of a sample with about 170,000 clones, roughly 72% of them seen once. The specimen sequenced was PBMCs. Every receptor here comes from a woman in her twenties or thirties in good health and CMV-seropositive. Both conserved end residues are part of each CDR3.

V	J	CDR3
TRBV19	TRBJ1-2	CASRYRGQIYGYTF
TRBV5-4	TRBJ2-1	CASSERDRGNNEQFF
TRBV27	TRBJ2-5	CASSSRETQYF
TRBV7-6	TRBJ2-1	CASSLVGPSGYNEQFF
TRBV12-1	TRBJ1-6	CASSWDGTFNSPLHF
TRBV10-1	TRBJ1-2	CASSGTPIGGYTF
TRBV4-3	TRBJ2-1	CASSQDLSLAGVSNNEQFF
TRBV2	TRBJ1-1	CASRDTGGVSEAFF
TRBV7-2	TRBJ2-5	CASSYIAGGAGETQYF
TRBV5-6	TRBJ2-3	CASSLPGGSTDTQYF
TRBV7-8	TRBJ1-2	CASSQRGPTNYGYTF
TRBV5-6	TRBJ1-1	CASSSLTGSTEAFF
TRBV15	TRBJ1-4	CATSRAGPGQGEKLFF
TRBV6-1	TRBJ1-5	CASSENIGNHQPQHF
TRBV19	TRBJ1-2	CASSRGTAQDLGYTF
TRBV29-1	TRBJ2-2	CSVGTGITGELFF
TRBV5-1	TRBJ2-4	CASRSGGAENIQYF
TRBV6-5	TRBJ2-2	CASSYREGTNTGELFF
TRBV9	TRBJ1-5	CASSVEAGPYSNQPQHF
TRBV6-1	-	CASRETDSTYEQYF
TRBV5-1	TRBJ2-3	CASHRGGSTDTQYF
TRBV9	TRBJ2-3	CASSVGLAGSVTDTQYF
TRBV11-2	TRBJ2-2	CASSLAGGYGNTGELFF
TRBV19	TRBJ1-1	CASSQGGGNTEAFF
TRBV7-6	TRBJ2-1	CASSLENPYGNEQFF
TRBV15	TRBJ2-5	CATTVPGVETQYF
TRBV5-1	TRBJ2-7	CASSLASQGANEQYF
TRBV4-3	TRBJ2-2	CASSHKQNTGELFF
TRBV7-2	TRBJ2-7	CASSFRDRAYEQYF
TRBV11-3	TRBJ1-1	CASSSGGTEAFF
TRBV5-1	TRBJ1-2	CASSRSRQGANDLTGYTF
TRBV6-5	TRBJ1-4	CASSKGSANEKLFF
TRBV2	TRBJ2-3	CASSLTSGESNTQYF